The sequence of this TCR beta chain was determined in a study of Ad26.COV2.S vaccination and SARS-CoV-2 variants. About the research overall: This donor came from the COV1001 trial of Ad26.COV2.S. The vaccine Ad26.COV2.S was put into the muscle once, or twice with 56 days between.

Treatment denoted: around 19 received Ad26.COV2.S at low or high dose, single or two shots; roughly 5 received placebo; per-sample allocation not given. The samples were gathered on day 63 after the first injection of vaccine or placebo. This adult donor, from Boston, was 18-55 years old. Here immunoSEQ multiplex PCR was the method, and the copy in TCRdb shows in-frame clones only, minus some. The table has some 480,000 clones, 87% seen once. CDR1 SEHNR and CDR2 FQNEAQ come from the germline V gene (reference sequence). The CDR3 extends over 12 amino acids. V was clipped by 5 bases and J by 5 bases; unmatched bases: 3.

The clonotype comes from a person between 18 and 60 years old who received the Ad26.COV2.S COVID-19 vaccine or a placebo. The J gene is TRBJ2-7, the V gene TRBV7-9; 7 nucleotides agree with TRBD1. Sequenced material: peripheral blood, taken in a trial of Ad26.COV2.S vaccine versus placebo. The CDR3, as DNA: TGTGCCAGCAGCGTGACAGGGAACGAGCAGTACTTC. This codes for CASSVTGNEQYF.